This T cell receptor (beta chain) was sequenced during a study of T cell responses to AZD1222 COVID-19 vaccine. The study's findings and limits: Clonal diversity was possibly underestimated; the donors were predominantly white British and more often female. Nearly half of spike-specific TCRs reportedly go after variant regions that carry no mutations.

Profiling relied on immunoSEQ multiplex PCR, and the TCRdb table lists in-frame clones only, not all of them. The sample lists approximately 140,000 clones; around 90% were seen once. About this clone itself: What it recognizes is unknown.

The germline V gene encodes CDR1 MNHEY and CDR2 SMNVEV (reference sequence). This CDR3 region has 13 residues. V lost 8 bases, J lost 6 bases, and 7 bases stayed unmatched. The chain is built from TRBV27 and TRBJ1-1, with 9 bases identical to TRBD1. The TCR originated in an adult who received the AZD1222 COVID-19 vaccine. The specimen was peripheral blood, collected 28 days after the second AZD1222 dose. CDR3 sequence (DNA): TGTGCCAGCCGGGACAGGGTTAACCCTGAAGCTTTCTTT. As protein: CASRDRVNPEAFF.